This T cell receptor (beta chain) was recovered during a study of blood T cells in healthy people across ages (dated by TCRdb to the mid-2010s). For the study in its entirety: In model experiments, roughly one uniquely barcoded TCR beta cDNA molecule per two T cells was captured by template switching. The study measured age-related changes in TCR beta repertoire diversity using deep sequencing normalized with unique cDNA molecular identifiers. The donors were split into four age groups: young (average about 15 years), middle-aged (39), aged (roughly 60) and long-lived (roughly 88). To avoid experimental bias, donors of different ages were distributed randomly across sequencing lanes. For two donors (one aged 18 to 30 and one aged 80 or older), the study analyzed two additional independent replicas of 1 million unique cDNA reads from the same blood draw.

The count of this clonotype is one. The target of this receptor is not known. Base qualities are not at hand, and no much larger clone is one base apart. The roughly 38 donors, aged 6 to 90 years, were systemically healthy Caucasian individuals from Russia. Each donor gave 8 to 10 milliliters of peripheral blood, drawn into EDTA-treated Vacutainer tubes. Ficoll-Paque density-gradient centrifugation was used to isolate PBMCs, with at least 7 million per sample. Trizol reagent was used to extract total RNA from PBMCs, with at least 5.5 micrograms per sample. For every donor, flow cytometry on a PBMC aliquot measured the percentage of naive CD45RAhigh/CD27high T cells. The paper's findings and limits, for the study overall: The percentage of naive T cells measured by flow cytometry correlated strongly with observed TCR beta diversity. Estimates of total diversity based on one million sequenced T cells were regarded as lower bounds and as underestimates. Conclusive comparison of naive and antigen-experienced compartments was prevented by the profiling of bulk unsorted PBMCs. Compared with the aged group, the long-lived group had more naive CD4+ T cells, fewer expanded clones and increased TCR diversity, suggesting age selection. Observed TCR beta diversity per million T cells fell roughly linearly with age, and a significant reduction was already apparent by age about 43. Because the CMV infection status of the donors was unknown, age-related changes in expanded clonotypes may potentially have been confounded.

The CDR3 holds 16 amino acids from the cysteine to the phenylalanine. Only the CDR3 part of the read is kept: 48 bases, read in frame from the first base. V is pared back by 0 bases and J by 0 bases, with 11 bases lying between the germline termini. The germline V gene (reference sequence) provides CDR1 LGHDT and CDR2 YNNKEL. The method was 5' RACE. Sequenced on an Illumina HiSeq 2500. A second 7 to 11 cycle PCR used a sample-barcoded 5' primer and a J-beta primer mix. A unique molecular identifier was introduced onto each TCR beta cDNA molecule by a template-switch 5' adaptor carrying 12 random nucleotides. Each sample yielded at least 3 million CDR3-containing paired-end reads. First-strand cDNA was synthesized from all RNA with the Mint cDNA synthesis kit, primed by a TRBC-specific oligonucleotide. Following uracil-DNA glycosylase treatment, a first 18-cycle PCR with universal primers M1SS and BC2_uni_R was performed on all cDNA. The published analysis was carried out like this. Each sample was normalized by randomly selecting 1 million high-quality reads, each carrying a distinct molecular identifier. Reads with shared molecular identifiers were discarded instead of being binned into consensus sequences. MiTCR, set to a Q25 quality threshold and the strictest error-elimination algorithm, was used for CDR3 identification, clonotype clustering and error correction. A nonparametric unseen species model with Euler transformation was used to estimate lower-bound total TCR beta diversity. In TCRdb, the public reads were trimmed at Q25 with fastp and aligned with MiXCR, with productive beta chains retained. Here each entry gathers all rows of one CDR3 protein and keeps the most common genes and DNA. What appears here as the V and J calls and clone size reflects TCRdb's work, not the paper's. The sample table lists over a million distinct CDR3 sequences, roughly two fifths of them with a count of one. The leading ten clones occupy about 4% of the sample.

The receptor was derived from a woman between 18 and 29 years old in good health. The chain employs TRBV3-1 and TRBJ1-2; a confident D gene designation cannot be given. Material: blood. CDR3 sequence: CASSQDGVPANYGYTF. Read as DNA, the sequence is TGTGCCAGCAGCCAAGATGGGGTTCCAGCTAACTATGGCTACACCTTC.